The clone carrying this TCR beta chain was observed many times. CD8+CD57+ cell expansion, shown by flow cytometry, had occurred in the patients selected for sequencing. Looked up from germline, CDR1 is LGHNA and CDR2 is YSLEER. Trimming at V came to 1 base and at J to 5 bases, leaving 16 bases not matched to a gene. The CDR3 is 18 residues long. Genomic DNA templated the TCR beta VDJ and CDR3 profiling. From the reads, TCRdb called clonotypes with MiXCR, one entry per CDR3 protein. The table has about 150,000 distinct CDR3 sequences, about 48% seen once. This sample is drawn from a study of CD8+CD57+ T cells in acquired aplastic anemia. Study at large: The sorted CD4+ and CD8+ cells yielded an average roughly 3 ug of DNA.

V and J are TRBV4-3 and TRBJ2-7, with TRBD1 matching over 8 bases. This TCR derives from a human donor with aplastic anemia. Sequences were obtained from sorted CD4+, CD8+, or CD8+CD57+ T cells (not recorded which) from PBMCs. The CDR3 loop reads CASSQAPPWDRNFDEQYF. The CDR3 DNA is TGCGCCAGCAGCCAAGCTCCCCCCTGGGACAGGAATTTCGACGAGCAGTACTTC.